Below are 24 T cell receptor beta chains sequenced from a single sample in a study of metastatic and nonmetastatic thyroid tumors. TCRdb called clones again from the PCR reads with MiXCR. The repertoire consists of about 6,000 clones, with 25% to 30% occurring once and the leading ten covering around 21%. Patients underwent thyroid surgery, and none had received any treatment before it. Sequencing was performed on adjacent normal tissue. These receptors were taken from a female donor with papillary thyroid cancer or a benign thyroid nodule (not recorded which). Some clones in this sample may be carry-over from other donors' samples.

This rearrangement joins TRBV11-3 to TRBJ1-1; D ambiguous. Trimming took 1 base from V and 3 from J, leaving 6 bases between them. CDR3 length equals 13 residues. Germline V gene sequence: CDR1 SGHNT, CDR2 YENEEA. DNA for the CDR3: TGTGCCAGCAGCTTAGGGCAGTACACTGAAGCTTTCTTT. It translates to CASSLGQYTEAFF.

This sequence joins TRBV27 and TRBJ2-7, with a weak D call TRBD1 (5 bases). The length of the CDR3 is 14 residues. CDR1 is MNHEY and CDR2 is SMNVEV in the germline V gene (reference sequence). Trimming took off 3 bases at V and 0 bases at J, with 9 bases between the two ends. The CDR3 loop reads CASSFAQVSYEQYF. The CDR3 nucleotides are TGTGCCAGCAGTTTCGCACAGGTCTCCTACGAGCAGTACTTC.

CDR3 coding DNA: TGTGCCAGCAGCGTAGGGGGCTACGAGCAGTACTTC. It specifies CASSVGGYEQYF. The rearrangement links TRBV14 to TRBJ2-7; D possibly corresponds to TRBD1 (6 bases). V lost 5 bases, J lost 3 bases, and 8 bases lay in between. Germline assignment: CDR1 SGHDN and CDR2 FVKESK. The CDR3 has 12 residues.

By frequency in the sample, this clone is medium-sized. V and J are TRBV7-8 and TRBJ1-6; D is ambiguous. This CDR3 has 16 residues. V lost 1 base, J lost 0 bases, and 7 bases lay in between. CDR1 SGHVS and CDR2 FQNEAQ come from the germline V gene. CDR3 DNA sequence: TGTGCCAGCAGCTTAGGGACGAGCTCCTATAATTCACCCCTCCACTTT. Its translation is CASSLGTSSYNSPLHF.

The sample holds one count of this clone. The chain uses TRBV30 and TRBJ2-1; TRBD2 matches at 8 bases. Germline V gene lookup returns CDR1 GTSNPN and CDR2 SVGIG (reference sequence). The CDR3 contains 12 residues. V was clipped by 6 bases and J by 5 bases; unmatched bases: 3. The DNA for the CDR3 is TGTGCCTGTACTAGCGGCCACAATGAGCAGTTCTTC. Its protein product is CACTSGHNEQFF.

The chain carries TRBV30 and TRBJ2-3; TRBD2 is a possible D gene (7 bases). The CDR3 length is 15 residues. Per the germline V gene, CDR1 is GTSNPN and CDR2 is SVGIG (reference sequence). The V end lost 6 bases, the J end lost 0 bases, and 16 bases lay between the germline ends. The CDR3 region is CACSPRGASTDTQYF. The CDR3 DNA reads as TGTGCCTGTTCCCCACGGGGGGCTAGCACAGATACGCAGTATTTT.

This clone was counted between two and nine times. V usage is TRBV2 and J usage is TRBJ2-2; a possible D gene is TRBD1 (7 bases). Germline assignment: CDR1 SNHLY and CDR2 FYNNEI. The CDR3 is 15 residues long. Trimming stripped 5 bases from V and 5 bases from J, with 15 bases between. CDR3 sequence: CASSPRTGGTGELFF. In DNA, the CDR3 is TGTGCCAGCAGTCCTCGGACAGGAGGGACCGGGGAGCTGTTTTTT.

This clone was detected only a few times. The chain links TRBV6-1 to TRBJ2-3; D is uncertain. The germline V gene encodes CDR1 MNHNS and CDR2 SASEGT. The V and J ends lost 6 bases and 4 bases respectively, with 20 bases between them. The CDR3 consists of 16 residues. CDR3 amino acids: CASSSALTVKSDTQYF. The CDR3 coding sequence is TGTGCCAGCAGCTCGGCGCTTACCGTTAAATCAGATACGCAGTATTTT.

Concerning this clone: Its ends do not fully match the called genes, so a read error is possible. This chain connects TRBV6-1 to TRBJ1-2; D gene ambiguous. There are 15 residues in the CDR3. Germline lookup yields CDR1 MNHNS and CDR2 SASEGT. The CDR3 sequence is CASRDHVQRGYGYVF. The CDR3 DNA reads TGTGCCAGCAGAGACCATGTGCAACGCGGATATGGTTACGTCTTC.

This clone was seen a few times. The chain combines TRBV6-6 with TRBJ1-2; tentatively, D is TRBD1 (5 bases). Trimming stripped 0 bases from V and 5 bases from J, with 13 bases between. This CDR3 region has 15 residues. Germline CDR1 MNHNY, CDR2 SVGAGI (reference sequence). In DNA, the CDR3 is TGTGCCAGCAGTTACTCTGGGGCAGGGCGATATGGCTACACCTTC. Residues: CASSYSGAGRYGYTF.

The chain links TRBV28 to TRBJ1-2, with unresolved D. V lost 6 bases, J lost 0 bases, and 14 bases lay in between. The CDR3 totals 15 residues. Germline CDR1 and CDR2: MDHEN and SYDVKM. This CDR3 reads CASSPSGVANYGYTF. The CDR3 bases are TGTGCCAGCAGCCCCTCCGGGGTAGCTAACTATGGCTACACCTTC.

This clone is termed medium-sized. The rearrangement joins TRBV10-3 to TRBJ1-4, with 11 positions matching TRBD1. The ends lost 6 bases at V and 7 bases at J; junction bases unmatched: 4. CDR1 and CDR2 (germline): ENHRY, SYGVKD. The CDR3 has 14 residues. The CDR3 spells CAIRDGQGAEKLFF. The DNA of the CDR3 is TGTGCCATCAGAGACGGACAGGGGGCTGAAAAACTGTTTTTT.

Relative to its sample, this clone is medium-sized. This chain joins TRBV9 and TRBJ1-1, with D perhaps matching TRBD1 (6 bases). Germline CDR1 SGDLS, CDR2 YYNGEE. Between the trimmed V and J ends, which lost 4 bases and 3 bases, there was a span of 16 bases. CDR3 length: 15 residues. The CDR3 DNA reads TGTGCCAGCAGCCCCAGGACAGCCTTGGACACTGAAGCTTTCTTT. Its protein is CASSPRTALDTEAFF.

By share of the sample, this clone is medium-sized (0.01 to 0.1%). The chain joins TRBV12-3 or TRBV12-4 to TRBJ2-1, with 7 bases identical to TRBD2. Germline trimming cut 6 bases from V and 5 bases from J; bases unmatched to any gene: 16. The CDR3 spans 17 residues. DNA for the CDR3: TGTGCCAGCAGCGTGGGTCTAACTAGCGTGAAGGACAATGAGCAGTTCTTC. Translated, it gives CASSVGLTSVKDNEQFF.

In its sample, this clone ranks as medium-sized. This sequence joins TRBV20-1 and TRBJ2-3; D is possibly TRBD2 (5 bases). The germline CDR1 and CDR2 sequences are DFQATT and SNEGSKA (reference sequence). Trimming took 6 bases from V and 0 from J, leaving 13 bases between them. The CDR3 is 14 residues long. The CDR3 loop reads CSAPREGSTDTQYF. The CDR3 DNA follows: TGCAGTGCCCCTCGCGAGGGTAGCACAGATACGCAGTATTTT.

As DNA, the CDR3 is TGTGCCAGTACGACAGGGGGCTCCTATAATTCACCCCTCCACTTT. Translating it yields CASTTGGSYNSPLHF. V is TRBV19 and J is TRBJ1-6; 9 bases map to TRBD1. CDR3 length: 15 residues. Germline lookup yields CDR1 LNHDA and CDR2 SQIVND (reference sequence). Trimming took 7 bases from V and 0 from J; bases not matched to a gene: 1.

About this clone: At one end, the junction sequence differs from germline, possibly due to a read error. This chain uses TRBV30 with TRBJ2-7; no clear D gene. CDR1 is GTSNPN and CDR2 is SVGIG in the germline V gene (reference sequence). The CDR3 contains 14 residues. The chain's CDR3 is CAWSVSGTAYQQYF. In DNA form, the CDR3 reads TGTGCCTGGAGTGTTTCCGGTACAGCCTACCAGCAGTACTTC.

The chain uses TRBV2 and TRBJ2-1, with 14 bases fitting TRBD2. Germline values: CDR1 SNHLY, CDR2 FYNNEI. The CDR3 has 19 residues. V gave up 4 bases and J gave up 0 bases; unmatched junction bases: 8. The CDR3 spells CASSVGLAGEGSSYNEQFF. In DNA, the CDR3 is TGTGCCAGCAGTGTGGGACTAGCGGGAGAGGGGTCCTCCTACAATGAGCAGTTCTTC.

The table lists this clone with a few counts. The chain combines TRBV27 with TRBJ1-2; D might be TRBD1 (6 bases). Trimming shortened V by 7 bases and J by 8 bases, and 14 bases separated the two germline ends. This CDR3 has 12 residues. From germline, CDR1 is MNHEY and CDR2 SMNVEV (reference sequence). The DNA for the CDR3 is TGTGCCAGCAAGACCACAGGGTACGGCTACACCTTC. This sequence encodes CASKTTGYGYTF.

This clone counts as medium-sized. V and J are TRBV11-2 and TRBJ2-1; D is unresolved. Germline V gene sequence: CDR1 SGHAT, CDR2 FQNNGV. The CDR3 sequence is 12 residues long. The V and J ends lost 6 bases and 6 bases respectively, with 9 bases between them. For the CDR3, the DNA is TGTGCCAGCAGTCGCGCCGGCAATGAGCAGTTCTTC. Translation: CASSRAGNEQFF.

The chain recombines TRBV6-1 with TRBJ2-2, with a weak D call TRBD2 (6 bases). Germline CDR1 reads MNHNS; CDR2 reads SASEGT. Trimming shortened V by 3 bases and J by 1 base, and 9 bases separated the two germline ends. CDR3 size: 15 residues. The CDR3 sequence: CASSDFGGNTGELFF. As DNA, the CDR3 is TGTGCCAGCAGTGACTTCGGGGGGAACACCGGGGAGCTGTTTTTT.

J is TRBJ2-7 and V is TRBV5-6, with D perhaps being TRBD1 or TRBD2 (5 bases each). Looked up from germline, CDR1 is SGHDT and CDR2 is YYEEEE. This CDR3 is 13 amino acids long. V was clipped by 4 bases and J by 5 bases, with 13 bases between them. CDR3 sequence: CASSPWGNHEQYF. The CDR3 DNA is TGTGCCAGCAGCCCTTGGGGGAACCACGAGCAGTACTTC.

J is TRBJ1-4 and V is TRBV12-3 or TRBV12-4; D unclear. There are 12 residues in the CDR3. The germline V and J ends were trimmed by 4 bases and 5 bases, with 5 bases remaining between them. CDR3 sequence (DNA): TGTGCCAGCAGTTATGCGAATGAAAAACTGTTTTTT. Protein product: CASSYANEKLFF.

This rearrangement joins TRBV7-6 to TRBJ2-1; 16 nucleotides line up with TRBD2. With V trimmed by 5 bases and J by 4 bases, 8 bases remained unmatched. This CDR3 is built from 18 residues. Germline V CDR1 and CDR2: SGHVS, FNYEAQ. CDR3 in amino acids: CASSHGTSGRAGYNEQFF. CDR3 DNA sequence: TGTGCCAGCAGCCACGGGACTAGCGGGAGGGCGGGGTACAATGAGCAGTTCTTC.